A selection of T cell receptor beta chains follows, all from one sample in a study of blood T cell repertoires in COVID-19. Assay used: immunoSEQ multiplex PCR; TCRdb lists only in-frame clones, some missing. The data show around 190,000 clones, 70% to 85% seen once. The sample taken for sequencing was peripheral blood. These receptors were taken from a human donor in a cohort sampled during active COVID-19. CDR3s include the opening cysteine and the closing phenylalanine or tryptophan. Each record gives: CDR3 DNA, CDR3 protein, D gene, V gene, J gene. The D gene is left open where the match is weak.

cdr3_nt: TGTGCCAGCAGCTTAGGTCGGTACAGGGGATCAGATACGCAGTATTTT; cdr3_aa: CASSLGRYRGSDTQYF; d_call: TRBD1; v_call: TRBV7-9; j_call: TRBJ2-3
cdr3_nt: TGTGCTAGTGGGGTAGACAGGGGGCTTTATGGCTACACCTTC; cdr3_aa: CASGVDRGLYGYTF; d_call: TRBD1; v_call: TRBV12-5; j_call: TRBJ1-2
cdr3_nt: TGTGCCAGCACCCCCGGGAGGGGGGCCTACGAGCAGTACTTC; cdr3_aa: CASTPGRGAYEQYF; d_call: TRBD2; v_call: TRBV11-1; j_call: TRBJ2-7
cdr3_nt: TGTGCCTGGGGCAGGGGGCGATTCACTGAAGCTTTCTTT; cdr3_aa: CAWGRGRFTEAFF; d_call: TRBD1; v_call: TRBV30; j_call: TRBJ1-1
cdr3_nt: TGCGCCAGCAGAGGACTAGGACGTTACGAGCAGTACTTC; cdr3_aa: CASRGLGRYEQYF; d_call: TRBD2; v_call: TRBV5-1; j_call: TRBJ2-7
cdr3_nt: TGTGCCAGCAGCTCGCCTGTCGGACCCACTAGCGAGCAGTACTTC; cdr3_aa: CASSSPVGPTSEQYF; d_call: -; v_call: TRBV5-4; j_call: TRBJ2-7
cdr3_nt: TGTGCCAGCAGCCGGAAGGAGGCGGGAGTAAGCACCGGGGAGCTGTTTTTT; cdr3_aa: CASSRKEAGVSTGELFF; d_call: TRBD2; v_call: TRBV2; j_call: TRBJ2-2
cdr3_nt: TGTGCCTGGATCTTGACAGGGGTCAAATACTTC; cdr3_aa: CAWILTGVKYF; d_call: TRBD1; v_call: TRBV30; j_call: TRBJ2-7
cdr3_nt: TGTGCCAGCAGCCCCAATGGAGATAATCAGCCCCAGCATTTT; cdr3_aa: CASSPNGDNQPQHF; d_call: -; v_call: TRBV6-2/TRBV6-3; j_call: TRBJ1-5
cdr3_nt: TGTGCCAGCAGTACCTCCCCCGGGAGCACAGATACGCAGTATTTT; cdr3_aa: CASSTSPGSTDTQYF; d_call: -; v_call: TRBV27; j_call: TRBJ2-3
cdr3_nt: TGTGCCAGTAGTATAGTAGGAGGGGGTATAGCGGGAGGACCCGGGGATGAGCAGTTCTTC; cdr3_aa: CASSIVGGGIAGGPGDEQFF; d_call: TRBD2; v_call: TRBV19; j_call: TRBJ2-1
cdr3_nt: TGTGCCAGCAGCTTAATCGTGGGAGTCGCCTACGAGCAGTACTTC; cdr3_aa: CASSLIVGVAYEQYF; d_call: -; v_call: TRBV7-9; j_call: TRBJ2-7
cdr3_nt: TGCGCCAGCAGCTACACTAGCGACACCTACGAGCAGTACTTC; cdr3_aa: CASSYTSDTYEQYF; d_call: TRBD2; v_call: TRBV5-1; j_call: TRBJ2-7
cdr3_nt: TGTGCCAGCAGCCAGTGGAGGAGCTACAATGAGCAGTTCTTC; cdr3_aa: CASSQWRSYNEQFF; d_call: -; v_call: TRBV3-1/TRBV3-2; j_call: TRBJ2-1
cdr3_nt: TGTGCCAGCAGCCCGATGAGGGGGCGCGTTACTGAAGCTTTCTTT; cdr3_aa: CASSPMRGRVTEAFF; d_call: TRBD1; v_call: TRBV7-6; j_call: TRBJ1-1
cdr3_nt: TGTGCCAGTAAAGTTTACGTCCGACACCATGAGCAGTTCTTC; cdr3_aa: CASKVYVRHHEQFF; d_call: -; v_call: TRBV19; j_call: TRBJ2-1
cdr3_nt: TGTGCGACCAGTCGAGGGCGTTATAGCACAGATACGCAGTATTTT; cdr3_aa: CATSRGRYSTDTQYF; d_call: -; v_call: TRBV15; j_call: TRBJ2-3
cdr3_nt: TGTGCCATCAGGGGTCGGGGGAGCACAGATACGCAGTATTTT; cdr3_aa: CAIRGRGSTDTQYF; d_call: -; v_call: TRBV10-3; j_call: TRBJ2-3
cdr3_nt: TGTGCCAGCAGGTTGGGACAGGGGAGGAACGAGCAGTACTTC; cdr3_aa: CASRLGQGRNEQYF; d_call: TRBD1; v_call: TRBV6-5; j_call: TRBJ2-7
cdr3_nt: TGCGCCAGCAGCCAAGATTCCTCGTACGAGCAGTACTTC; cdr3_aa: CASSQDSSYEQYF; d_call: -; v_call: TRBV4-1; j_call: TRBJ2-7
cdr3_nt: TGTGCCAGCAGTCCCGGTTCCCTGAACACCGGGGAGCTGTTTTTT; cdr3_aa: CASSPGSLNTGELFF; d_call: -; v_call: TRBV2; j_call: TRBJ2-2
cdr3_nt: TGTGCCACCAGTGATTCGTCCCGCTGGCATGGCTACACCTTC; cdr3_aa: CATSDSSRWHGYTF; d_call: -; v_call: TRBV24-1; j_call: TRBJ1-2
cdr3_nt: TGTGCCAGTAGTATAGTGGGGACAGAATACAATGAGCAGTTCTTC; cdr3_aa: CASSIVGTEYNEQFF; d_call: TRBD1; v_call: TRBV19; j_call: TRBJ2-1